This paragraph covers one T cell receptor (beta chain) sequence. TCRdb's table, derived via immunoSEQ multiplex PCR, lists solely in-frame clones and lacks some. Of 200,000 to 250,000 clones listed, 70% to 90% were seen once; the top ten hold 0.95% to 1.5%. The trim removed 2 bases at V and 2 bases at J, leaving 3 bases unmatched. Per the germline V gene, CDR1 is MGHDK and CDR2 is SYGVNS. CDR3 length: 15 amino acids. This entry comes from a study of blood T cell repertoires in COVID-19. Background on the study: From T cells, B-cell-depleted T cells, or PBMCs came the material, which was cDNA or gDNA.

This sequence joins TRBV25-1 and TRBJ2-7; 10 nucleotides agree with TRBD2. The specimen was PBMCs or T cells enriched from blood (not recorded which). The clonotype originates from a man aged 25 to 40 who had recovered from COVID-19. The CDR3 is CASSEDLAGAYEQYF. CDR3 nucleotide sequence: TGTGCCAGCAGTGAAGACCTAGCGGGAGCCTACGAGCAGTACTTC.